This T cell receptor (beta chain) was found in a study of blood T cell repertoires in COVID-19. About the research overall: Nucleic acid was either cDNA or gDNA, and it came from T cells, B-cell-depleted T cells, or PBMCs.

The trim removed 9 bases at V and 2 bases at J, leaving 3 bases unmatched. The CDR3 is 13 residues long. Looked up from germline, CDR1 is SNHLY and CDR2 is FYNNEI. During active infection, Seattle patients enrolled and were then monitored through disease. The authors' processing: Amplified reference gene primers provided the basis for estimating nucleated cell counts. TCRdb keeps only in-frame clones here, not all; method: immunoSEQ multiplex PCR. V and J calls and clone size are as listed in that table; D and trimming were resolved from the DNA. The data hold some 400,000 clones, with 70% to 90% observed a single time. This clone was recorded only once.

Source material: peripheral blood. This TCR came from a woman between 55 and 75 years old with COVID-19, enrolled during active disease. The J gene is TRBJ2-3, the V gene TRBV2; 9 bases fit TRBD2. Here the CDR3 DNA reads TGTGCCAGTCAGCGGGGGGCCACAGATACGCAGTATTTT. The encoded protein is CASQRGATDTQYF.